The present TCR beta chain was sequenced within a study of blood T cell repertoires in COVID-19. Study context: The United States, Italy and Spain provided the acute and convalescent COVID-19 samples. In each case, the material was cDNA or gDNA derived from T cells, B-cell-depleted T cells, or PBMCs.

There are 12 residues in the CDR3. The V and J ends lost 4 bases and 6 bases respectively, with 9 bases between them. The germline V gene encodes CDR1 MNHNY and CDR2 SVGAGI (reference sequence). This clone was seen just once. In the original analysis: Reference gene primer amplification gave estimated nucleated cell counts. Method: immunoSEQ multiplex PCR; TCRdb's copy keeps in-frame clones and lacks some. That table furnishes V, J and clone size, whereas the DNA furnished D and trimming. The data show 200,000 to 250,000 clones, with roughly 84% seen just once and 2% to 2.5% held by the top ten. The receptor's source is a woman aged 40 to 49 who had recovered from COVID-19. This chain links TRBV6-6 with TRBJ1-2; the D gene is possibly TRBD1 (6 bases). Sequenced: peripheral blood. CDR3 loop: CASSSQGDGYTF. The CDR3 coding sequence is TGTGCCAGCAGTTCACAGGGAGATGGCTACACCTTC.